This T cell receptor beta chain is drawn from a study of CD8 T cells in ankylosing spondylitis. Study outcomes and limitations: In ankylosing spondylitis patients, matched synovial fluid reportedly showed significant enrichment of disease-linked clones.

The CDR3 totals 12 residues. Germline CDR1 is SEHNR and CDR2 is FQNEAQ (reference sequence). The V and J ends lost 6 bases and 1 base respectively, with 6 bases between them. TCRdb itself ran the 5' RACE reads through MiXCR, one entry per CDR3 protein. The data show approximately 240,000 distinct CDR3 sequences, about 10% seen once. This clonotype was seen a few times. Its antigen is currently unknown. The sample comprised blood, either unsorted or a sorted T cell fraction (not recorded which). V usage is TRBV7-9 and J usage is TRBJ2-5; no definite D call. The receptor's source is a male donor with ankylosing spondylitis or in good health (not recorded which). The CDR3 here is CASRSSQETQYF. The CDR3 region has the DNA TGTGCCAGCAGGAGCAGCCAAGAGACCCAGTACTTC.